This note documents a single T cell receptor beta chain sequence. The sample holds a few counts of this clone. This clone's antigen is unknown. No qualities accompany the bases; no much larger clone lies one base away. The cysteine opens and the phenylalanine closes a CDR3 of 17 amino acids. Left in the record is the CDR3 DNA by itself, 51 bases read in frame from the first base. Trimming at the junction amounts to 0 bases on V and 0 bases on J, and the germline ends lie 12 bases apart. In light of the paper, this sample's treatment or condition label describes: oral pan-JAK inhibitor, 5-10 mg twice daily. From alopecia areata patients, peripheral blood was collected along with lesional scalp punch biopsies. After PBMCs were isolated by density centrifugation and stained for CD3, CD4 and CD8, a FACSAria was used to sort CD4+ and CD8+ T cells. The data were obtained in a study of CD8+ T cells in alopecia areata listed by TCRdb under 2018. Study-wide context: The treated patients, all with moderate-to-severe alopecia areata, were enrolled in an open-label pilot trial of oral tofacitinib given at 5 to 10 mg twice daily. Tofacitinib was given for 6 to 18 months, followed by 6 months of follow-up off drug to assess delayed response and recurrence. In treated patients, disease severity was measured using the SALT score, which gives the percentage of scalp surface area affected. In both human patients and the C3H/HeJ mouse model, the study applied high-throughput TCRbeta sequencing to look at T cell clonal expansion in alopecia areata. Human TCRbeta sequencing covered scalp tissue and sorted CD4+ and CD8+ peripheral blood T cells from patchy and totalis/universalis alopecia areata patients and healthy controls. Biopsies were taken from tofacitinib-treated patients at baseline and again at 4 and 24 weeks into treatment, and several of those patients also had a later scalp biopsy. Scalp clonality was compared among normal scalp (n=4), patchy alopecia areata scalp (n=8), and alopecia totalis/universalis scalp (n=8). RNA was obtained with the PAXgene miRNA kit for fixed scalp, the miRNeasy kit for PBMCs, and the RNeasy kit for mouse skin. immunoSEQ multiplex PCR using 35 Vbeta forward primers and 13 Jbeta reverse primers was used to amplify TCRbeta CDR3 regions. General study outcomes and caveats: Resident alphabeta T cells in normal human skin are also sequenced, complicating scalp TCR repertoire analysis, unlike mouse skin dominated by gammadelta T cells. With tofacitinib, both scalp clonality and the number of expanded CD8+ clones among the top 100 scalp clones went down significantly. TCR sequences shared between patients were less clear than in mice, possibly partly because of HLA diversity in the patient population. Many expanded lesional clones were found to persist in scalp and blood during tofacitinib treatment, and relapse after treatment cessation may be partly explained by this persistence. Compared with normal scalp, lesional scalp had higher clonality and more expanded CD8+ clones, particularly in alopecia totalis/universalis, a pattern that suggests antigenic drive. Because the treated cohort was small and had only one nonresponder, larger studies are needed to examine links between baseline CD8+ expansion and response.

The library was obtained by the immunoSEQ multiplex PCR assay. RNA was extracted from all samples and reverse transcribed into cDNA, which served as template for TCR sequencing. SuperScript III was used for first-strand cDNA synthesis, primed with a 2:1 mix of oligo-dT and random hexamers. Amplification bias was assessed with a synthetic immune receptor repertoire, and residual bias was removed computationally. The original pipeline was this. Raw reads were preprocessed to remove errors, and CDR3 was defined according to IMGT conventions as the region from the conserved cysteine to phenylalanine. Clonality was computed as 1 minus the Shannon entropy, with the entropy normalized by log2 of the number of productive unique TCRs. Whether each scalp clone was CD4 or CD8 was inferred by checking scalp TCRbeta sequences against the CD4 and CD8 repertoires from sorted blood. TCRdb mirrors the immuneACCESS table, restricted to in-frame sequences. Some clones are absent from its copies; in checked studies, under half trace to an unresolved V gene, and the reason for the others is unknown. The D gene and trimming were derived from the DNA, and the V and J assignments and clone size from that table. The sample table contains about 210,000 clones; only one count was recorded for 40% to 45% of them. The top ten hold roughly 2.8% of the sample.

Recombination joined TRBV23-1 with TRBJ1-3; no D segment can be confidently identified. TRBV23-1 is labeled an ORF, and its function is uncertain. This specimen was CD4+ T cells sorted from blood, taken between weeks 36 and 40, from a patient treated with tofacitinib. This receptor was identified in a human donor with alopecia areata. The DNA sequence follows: TGCGCCAGCAGTCAATCTGTAATGGCCCACTCTGGAAACACCATATATTTT. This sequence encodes CASSQSVMAHSGNTIYF.